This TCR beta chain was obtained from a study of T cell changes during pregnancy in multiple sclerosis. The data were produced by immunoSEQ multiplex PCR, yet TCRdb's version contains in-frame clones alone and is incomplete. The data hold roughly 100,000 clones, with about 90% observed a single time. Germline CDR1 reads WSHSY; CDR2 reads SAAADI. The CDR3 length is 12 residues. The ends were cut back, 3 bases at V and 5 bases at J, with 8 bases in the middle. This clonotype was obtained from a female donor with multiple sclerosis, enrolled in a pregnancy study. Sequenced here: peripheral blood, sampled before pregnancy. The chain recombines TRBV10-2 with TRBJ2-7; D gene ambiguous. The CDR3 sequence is CASSEILHEQYF. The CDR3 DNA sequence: TGCGCCAGCAGTGAAATACTTCACGAGCAGTACTTC.